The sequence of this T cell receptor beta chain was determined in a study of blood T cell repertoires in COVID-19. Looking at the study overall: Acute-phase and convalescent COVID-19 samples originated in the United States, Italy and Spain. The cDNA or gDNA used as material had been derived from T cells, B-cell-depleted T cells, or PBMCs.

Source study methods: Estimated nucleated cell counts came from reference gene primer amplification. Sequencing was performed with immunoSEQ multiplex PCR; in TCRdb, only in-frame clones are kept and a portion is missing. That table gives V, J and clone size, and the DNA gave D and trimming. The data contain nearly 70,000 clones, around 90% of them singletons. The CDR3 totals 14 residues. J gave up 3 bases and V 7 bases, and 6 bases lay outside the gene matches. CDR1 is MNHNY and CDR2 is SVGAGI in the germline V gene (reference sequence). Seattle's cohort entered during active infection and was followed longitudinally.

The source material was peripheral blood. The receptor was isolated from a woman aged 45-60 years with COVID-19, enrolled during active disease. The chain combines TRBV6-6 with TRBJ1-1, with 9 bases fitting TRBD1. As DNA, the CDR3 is TGTGCCAGCAAAGTGACAGGGGGTGACACTGAAGCTTTCTTT. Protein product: CASKVTGGDTEAFF.